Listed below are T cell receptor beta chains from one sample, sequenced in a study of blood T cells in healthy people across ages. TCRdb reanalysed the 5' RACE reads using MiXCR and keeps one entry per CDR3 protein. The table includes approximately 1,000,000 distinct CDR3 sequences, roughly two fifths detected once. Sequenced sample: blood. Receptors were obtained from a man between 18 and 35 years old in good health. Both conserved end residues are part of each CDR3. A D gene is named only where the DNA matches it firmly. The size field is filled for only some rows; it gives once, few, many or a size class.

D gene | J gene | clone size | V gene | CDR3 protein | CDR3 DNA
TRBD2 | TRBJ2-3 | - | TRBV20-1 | CSAAGLAGGEGDTQYF | TGCAGTGCTGCGGGACTAGCGGGGGGGGAGGGAGATACGCAGTATTTT
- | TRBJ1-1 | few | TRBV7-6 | CASSPPQLGNTEAFF | TGTGCCAGCAGCCCCCCCCAATTGGGCAACACTGAAGCTTTCTTT
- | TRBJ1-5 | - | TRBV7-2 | CASSLASGVNQPQHF | TGTGCCAGCAGCTTAGCGTCGGGGGTCAATCAGCCCCAGCATTTT
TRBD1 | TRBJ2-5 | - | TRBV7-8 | CASSSNRGEEETQYF | TGTGCCAGCAGCTCTAACAGGGGGGAGGAAGAGACCCAGTACTTC
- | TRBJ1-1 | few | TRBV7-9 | CASSLDAANTEAFF | TGTGCCAGCAGCTTGGATGCAGCGAACACTGAAGCTTTCTTT
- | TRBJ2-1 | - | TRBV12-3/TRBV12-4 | CASSLVGGDGEQFF | TGTGCCAGCAGTTTAGTTGGGGGCGACGGTGAGCAGTTCTTC
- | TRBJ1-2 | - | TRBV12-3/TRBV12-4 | CASSRKRAPNYGYTF | TGTGCCAGCAGCAGGAAACGGGCCCCTAACTATGGCTACACCTTC
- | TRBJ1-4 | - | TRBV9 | CASSVSSGAPNEKLFF | TGTGCCAGCAGCGTTTCTTCGGGGGCACCTAATGAAAAACTGTTTTTT
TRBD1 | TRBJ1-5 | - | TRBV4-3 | CASSPHRGGNQPQHF | TGCGCCAGTAGCCCGCACAGGGGGGGGAATCAGCCCCAGCATTTT
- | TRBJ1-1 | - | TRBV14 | CASSQDQVGNTEAFF | TGTGCCAGCAGCCAAGATCAAGTGGGGAACACTGAAGCTTTCTTT
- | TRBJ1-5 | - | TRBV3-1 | CASSQASAIGKGMSNQPQHF | TGTGCCAGCAGCCAAGCATCCGCTATTGGAAAGGGGATGAGCAATCAGCCCCAGCATTTT
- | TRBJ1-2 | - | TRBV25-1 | CASSEQSLDGYTF | TGTGCCAGCAGTGAACAGAGTCTAGATGGCTACACCTTC
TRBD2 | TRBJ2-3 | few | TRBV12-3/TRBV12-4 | CASSPPRASGTDTQYF | TGTGCCAGCAGCCCCCCGCGGGCTAGCGGTACAGATACGCAGTATTTT
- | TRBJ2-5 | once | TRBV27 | CASSRQGYYNEQYF | TGTGCCAGCAGTAGGCAGGGGTACTACAATGAGCAGTACTTC
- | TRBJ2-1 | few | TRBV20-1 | CSARDLQGINEQFF | TGCAGTGCTAGAGATCTCCAGGGCATCAATGAGCAGTTCTTC
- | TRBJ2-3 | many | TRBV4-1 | CASSQETYRDTSSTDTQYF | TGCGCCAGCAGCCAAGAGACGTACCGGGACACATCTAGCACAGATACGCAGTATTTT
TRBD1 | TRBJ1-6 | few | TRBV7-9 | CASSTGTGTGDRSPLHF | TGTGCCAGCAGCACTGGTACGGGCACAGGGGATCGTTCACCCCTCCACTTT
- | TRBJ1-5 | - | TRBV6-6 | CASSYSAPDNNQPQHF | TGTGCCAGCAGTTACTCGGCACCGGATAATAATCAGCCCCAGCATTTT
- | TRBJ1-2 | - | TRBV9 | CASSVADRPYGYTF | TGTGCCAGCAGCGTAGCAGACAGACCCTATGGCTACACCTTC
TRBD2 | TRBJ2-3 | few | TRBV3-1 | CASSGTSVTDTQYF | TGTGCCAGCAGCGGGACTAGCGTAACAGATACGCAGTATTTT
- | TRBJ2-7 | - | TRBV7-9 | CASSSGGLEQYF | TGTGCCAGCAGTTCCGGCGGTCTCGAGCAGTACTTC
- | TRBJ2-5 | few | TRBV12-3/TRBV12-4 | CASSSRVETQYF | TGTGCCAGCAGTTCCAGGGTAGAGACCCAGTACTTC
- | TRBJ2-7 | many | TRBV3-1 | CASSFQYEQYF | TGTGCCAGCAGCTTCCAGTACGAGCAGTACTTC
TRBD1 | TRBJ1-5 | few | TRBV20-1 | CSGGQEENQPQHF | TGCAGTGGTGGACAGGAGGAGAATCAGCCCCAGCATTTT
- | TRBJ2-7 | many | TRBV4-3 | CASSQELASYEQYF | TGCGCCAGCAGCCAAGAACTAGCAAGTTACGAGCAGTACTTC
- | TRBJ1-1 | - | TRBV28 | CASSTISPATGPLNTEAFF | TGTGCCAGCAGTACCATCAGTCCAGCGACAGGTCCTCTGAACACTGAAGCTTTCTTT
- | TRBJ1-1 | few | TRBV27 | CASSLVDETRTEAFF | TGTGCCAGCAGTTTAGTCGATGAGACGAGGACTGAAGCTTTCTTT
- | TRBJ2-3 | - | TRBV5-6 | CASSLRLRTDTQYF | TGTGCCAGCAGCTTGAGACTTCGCACAGATACGCAGTATTTT
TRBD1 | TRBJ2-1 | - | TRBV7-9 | CASSGDRDRGYNERFF | TGTGCCAGCAGCGGAGACCGGGACAGGGGATACAATGAGCGGTTCTTC
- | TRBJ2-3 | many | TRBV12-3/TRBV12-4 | CASISSGGDTQYF | TGTGCCAGCATTTCTTCCGGGGGAGATACGCAGTATTTT
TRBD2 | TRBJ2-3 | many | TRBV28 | CASSLRGGTTDTQYF | TGTGCCAGCAGCTTACGGGGGGGGACCACAGATACGCAGTATTTT
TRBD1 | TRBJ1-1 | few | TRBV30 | CACPSGTANTEAFF | TGTGCCTGCCCATCCGGGACAGCGAACACTGAAGCTTTCTTT
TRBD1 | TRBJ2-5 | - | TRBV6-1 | CASRGGAIREIQYF | TGTGCCAGCAGAGGGGGCGCGATCCGAGAGATCCAGTACTTC
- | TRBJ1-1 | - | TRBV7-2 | CASSLVRAAEAFF | TGTGCCAGCAGCTTAGTGAGGGCAGCTGAAGCTTTCTTT
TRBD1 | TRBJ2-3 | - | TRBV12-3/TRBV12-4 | CASNRQGLTDTQYF | TGTGCCAGCAATCGACAGGGTTTGACAGATACGCAGTATTTT
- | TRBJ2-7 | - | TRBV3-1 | CASNLTGPSSYDEQYF | TGTGCCAGCAACCTTACGGGCCCAAGCTCCTACGATGAGCAGTACTTC
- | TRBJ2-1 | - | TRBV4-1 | CASSPPAVYNEQFF | TGCGCCAGCAGCCCCCCGGCGGTATACAATGAGCAGTTCTTC
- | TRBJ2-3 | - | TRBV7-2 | CASIDGATTDTQYF | TGTGCCAGCATCGACGGGGCTACGACAGATACGCAGTATTTT
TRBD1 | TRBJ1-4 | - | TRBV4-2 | CASGPGQGKEKLFF | TGTGCCAGCGGGCCGGGACAGGGAAAGGAAAAACTGTTTTTT
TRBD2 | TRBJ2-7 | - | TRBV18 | CASSPIPGLAKSSYNEQYF | TGTGCCAGCTCACCAATACCGGGACTAGCGAAAAGCTCCTACAATGAGCAGTACTTC
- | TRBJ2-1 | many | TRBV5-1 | CASSLDGYNEQFF | TGCGCCAGCAGCTTGGATGGGTACAATGAGCAGTTCTTC
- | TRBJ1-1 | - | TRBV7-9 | CASSEHAEEAFF | TGTGCCAGCAGCGAGCACGCAGAGGAAGCTTTCTTT
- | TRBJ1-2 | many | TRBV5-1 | CASSSGQNYGYTF | TGTGCCAGCAGCTCCGGACAGAACTATGGCTACACCTTC
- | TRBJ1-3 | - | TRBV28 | CASSLGDLSGNTIYF | TGTGCCAGCAGTTTGGGAGACCTCTCTGGAAACACCATATATTTT
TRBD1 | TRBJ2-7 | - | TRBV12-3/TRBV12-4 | CASSLGGLTGEMNEQYF | TGTGCCAGCAGTTTAGGGGGGTTGACAGGGGAGATGAACGAGCAGTACTTC
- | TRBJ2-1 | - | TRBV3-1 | CASSQDKASYEQFF | TGTGCCAGCAGCCAAGATAAGGCTTCCTATGAGCAGTTCTTC
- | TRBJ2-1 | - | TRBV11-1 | CASSHGLNEQFF | TGTGCCAGCAGCCACGGTCTGAATGAGCAGTTCTTC
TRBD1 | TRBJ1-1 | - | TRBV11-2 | CASSRQGVIVNTEAFF | TGTGCCAGCAGCCGACAGGGGGTCATTGTGAACACTGAAGCTTTCTTT
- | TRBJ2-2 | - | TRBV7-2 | CASSLGRSGLSGELFF | TGCGCCAGCAGCTTAGGGCGCTCGGGGCTGTCCGGGGAGCTGTTTTTT
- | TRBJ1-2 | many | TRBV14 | CASSQGGFGYTF | TGTGCCAGCAGCCAAGGGGGGTTCGGCTACACCTTC
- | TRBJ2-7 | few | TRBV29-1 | CSAKEGAYEQYF | TGCAGCGCTAAGGAGGGAGCTTACGAGCAGTACTTC
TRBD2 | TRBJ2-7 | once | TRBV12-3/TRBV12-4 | CASGFRERGTYEQYF | TGTGCCAGCGGTTTTCGGGAGCGGGGGACCTACGAGCAGTACTTC